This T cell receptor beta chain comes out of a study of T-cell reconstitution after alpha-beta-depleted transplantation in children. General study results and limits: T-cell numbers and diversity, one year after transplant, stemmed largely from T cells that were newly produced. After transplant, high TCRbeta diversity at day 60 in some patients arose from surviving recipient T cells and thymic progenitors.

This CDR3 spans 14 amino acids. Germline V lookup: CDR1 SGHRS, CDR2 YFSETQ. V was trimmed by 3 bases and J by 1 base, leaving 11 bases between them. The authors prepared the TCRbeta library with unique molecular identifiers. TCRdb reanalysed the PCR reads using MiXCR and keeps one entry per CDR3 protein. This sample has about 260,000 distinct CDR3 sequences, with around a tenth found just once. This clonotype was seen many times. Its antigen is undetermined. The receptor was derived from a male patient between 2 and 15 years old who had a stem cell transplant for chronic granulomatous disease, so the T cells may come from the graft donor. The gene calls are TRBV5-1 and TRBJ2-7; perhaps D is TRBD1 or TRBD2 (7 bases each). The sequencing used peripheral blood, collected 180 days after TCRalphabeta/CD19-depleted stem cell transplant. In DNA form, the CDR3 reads TGCGCCAGCAGCTGGGGGGGACAGTCCTACGAGCAGTACTTC. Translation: CASSWGGQSYEQYF. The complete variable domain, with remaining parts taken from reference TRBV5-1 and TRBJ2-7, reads KAGVTQTPRYLIKTRGQQVTLSCSPISGHRSVSWYQQTPGQGLQFLFEYFSETQRNKGNFPGRFSGRQFSNSRSEMNVSTLELGDSALYLCASSWGGQSYEQYFGPGTRLTVT.